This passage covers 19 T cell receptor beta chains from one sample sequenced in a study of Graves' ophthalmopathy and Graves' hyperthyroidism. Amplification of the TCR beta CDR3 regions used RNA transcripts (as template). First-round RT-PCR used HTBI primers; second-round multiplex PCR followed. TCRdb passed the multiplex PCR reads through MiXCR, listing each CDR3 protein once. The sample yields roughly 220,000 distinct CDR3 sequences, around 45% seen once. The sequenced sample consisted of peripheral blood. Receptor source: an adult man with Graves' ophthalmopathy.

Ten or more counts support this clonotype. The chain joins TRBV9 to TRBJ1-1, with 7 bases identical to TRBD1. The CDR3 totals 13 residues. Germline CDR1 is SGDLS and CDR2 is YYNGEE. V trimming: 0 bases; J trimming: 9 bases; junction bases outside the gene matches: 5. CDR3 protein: CASSVGQGDQAFF. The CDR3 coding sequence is TGTGCCAGCAGCGTAGGACAGGGAGACCAAGCTTTCTTT.

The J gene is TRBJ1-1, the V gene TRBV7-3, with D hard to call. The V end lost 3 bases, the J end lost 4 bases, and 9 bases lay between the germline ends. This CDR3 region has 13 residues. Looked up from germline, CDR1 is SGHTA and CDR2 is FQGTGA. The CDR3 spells CASSFGGSTEAFF. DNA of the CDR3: TGTGCCAGCAGCTTTGGCGGCTCCACTGAAGCTTTCTTT.

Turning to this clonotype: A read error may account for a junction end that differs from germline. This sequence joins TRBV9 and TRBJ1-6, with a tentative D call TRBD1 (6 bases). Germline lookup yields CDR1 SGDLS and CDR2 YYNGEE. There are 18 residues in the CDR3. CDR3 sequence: CASSRTDGGQGLGSPLHF. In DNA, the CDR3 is TGCGCCAGCAGCCGTACCGACGGGGGGCAGGGCTTAGGTTCACCCCTCCACTTT.

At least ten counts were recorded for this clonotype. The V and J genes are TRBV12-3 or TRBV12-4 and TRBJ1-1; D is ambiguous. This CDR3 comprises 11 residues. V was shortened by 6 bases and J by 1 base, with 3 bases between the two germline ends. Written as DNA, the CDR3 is TGTGCCAGCAGGCGGAACACTGAAGCTTTCTTT. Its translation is CASRRNTEAFF.

The CDR3 region is CASSLLQGIDTEAFF. The CDR3 bases are TGTGCCAGCAGTTTACTACAGGGAATCGACACTGAAGCTTTCTTT. The chain carries TRBV28 and TRBJ1-1; possibly TRBD1 for D (6 bases). Germline-derived CDR1 and CDR2 are MDHEN and SYDVKM. The V and J ends lost 2 bases and 3 bases respectively, with 13 bases between them. The CDR3 has 15 residues.

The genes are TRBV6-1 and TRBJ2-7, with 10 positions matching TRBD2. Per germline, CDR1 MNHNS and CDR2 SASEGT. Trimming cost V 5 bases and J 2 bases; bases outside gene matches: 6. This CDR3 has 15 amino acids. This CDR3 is CASSSRAGGPYEQYF. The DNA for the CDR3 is TGTGCCAGCAGTTCCCGAGCGGGAGGGCCCTACGAGCAGTACTTC.

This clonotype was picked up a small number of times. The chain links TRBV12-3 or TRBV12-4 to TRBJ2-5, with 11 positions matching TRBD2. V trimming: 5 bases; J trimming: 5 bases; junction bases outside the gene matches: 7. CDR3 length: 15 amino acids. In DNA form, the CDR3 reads TGTGCCAGCAGTACCTTAGCGGGGGGGCTGGAGACCCAGTACTTC. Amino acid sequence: CASSTLAGGLETQYF.

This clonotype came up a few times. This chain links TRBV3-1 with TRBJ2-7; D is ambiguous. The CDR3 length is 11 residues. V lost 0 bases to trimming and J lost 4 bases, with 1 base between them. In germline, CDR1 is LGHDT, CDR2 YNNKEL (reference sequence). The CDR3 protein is CASSQEYEQYF. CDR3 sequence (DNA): TGTGCCAGCAGCCAAGAATACGAGCAGTACTTC.

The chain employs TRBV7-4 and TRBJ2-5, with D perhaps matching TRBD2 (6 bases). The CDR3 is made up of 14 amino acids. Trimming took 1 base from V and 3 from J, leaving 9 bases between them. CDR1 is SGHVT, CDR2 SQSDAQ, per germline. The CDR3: CASSLVSGEETQYF. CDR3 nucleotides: TGTGCCAGCAGCTTAGTTAGCGGCGAAGAGACCCAGTACTTC.

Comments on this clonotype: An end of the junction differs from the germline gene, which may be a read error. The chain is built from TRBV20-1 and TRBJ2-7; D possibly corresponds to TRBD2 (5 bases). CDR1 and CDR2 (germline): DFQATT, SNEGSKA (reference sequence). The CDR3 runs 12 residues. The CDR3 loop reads CSVTSSSDEQYF. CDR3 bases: TGCAGTGTTACTAGTAGCTCCGACGAGCAGTACTTC.

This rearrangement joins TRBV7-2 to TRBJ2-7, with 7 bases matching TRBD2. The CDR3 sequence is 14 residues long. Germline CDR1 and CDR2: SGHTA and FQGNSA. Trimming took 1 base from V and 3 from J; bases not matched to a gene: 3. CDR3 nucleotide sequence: TGTGCCAGCAGCTTAGACCTAGCGGACTACGAGCAGTACTTC. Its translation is CASSLDLADYEQYF.

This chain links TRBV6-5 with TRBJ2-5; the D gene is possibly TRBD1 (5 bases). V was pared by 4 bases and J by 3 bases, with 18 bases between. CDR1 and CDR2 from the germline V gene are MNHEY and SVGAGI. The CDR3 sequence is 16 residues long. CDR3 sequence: CASSSTELTVKETQYF. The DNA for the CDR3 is TGTGCCAGCAGTTCCACCGAATTGACAGTTAAAGAGACCCAGTACTTC.

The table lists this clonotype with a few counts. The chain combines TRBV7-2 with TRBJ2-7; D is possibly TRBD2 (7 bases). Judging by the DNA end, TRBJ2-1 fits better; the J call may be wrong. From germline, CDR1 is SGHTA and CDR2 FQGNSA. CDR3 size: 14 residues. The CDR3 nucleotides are TGTGCCAGCAGCTTAGTGGCGGGGGCTGATGAGCAGTTCTTC. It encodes CASSLVAGADEQFF.

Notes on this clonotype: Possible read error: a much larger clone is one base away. As DNA, the CDR3 is TGCAGCGTTAGGACAGGGAGCGTGGGTCAGCCCCAGCATTTT. Its translation: CSVRTGSVGQPQHF. This chain joins TRBV29-1 and TRBJ1-5, with 8 bases identical to TRBD1. Germline CDR1 is SQVTM and CDR2 is ANQGSEA. Germline trimming cut 5 bases from V and 6 bases from J; bases unmatched to any gene: 9. The CDR3 loop spans 14 amino acids.

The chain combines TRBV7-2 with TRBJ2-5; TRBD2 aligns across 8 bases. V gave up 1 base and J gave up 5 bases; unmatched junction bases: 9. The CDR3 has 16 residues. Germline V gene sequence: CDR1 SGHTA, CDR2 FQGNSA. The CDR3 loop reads CASSLVAGGPNETQYF. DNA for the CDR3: TGTGCCAGCAGCTTAGTCGCGGGGGGCCCCAATGAGACCCAGTACTTC.

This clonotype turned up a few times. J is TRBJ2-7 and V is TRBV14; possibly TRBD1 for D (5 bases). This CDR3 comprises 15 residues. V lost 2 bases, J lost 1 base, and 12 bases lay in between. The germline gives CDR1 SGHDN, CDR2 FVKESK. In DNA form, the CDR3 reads TGTGCCAGCAGCCAAAAAGGACATAATTCCTACGAGCAGTACTTC. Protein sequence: CASSQKGHNSYEQYF.

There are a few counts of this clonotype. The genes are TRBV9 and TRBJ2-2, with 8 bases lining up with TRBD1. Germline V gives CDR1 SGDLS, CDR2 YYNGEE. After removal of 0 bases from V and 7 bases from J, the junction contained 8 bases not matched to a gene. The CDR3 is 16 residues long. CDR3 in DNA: TGTGCCAGCAGCGTAGACTCAGGGGGCGTCATCGGGGAGCTGTTTTTT. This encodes CASSVDSGGVIGELFF. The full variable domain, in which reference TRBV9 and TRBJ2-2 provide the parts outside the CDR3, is DSGVTQTPKHLITATGQRVTLRCSPRSGDLSVYWYQQSLDQGLQFLIQYYNGEERAKGNILERFSAQQFPDLHSELNLSSLELGDSALYFCASSVDSGGVIGELFFGEGSRLTVL.

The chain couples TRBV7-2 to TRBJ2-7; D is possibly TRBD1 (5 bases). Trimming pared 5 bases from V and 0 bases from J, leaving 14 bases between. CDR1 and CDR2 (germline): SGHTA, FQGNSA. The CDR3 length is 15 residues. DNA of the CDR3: TGTGCCAGCAGCAAATGGACAAGGCTCTCCTACGAGCAGTACTTC. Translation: CASSKWTRLSYEQYF.

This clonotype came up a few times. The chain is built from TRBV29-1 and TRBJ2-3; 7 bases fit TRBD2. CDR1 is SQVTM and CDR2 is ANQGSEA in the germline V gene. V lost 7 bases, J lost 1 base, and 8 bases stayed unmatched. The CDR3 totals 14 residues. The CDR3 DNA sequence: TGCAGCGCAAGAGGGCTAGCGGGCACAGATACGCAGTATTTT. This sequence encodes CSARGLAGTDTQYF.